One and the same sample provided the 13 T cell receptor beta chains below, sequenced in a study of response to subunit inactivated influenza vaccine (dated by TCRdb to the late 2010s). The protocol used for the library was RT-PCR. The data were produced on an Illumina HiSeq 2500. TCRdb reprocessed the public reads (quality trimming at Q25 with fastp, clone calling with MiXCR) and kept in-frame beta chains. Identical CDR3 proteins give one entry, which carries the most common genes and DNA. The sample table contains roughly 700,000 distinct CDR3 sequences; only one count was recorded for approximately 15% of them. Around 6.5% of the sample comes from the top ten. The sequenced sample was PBMCs from blood, obtained 14 to 15 days before vaccination. These TCRs come from a man aged 50 to 60 who received an inactivated influenza vaccine. Donor details come from another sample of the same person, matched by shared clones.

The chain links TRBV12-3 or TRBV12-4 to TRBJ2-2, with 9 nucleotides matching TRBD2. The CDR3 is 16 amino acids. V lost 6 bases to trimming and J lost 8 bases; unmatched junction nucleotides: 13. CDR3 loop: CASRPSGGGAVGELFF. CDR3 bases: TGTGCCAGCAGGCCCTCGGGCGGGGGGGCAGTTGGGGAGCTGTTTTTT.

This clonotype was counted a few times. J is TRBJ2-7 and V is TRBV29-1; TRBD1 aligns across 9 bases. This CDR3 comprises 16 residues. CDR1 and CDR2 (germline): SQVTM, ANQGSEA. V lost 1 base, J lost 3 bases, and 10 bases stayed unmatched. The chain's CDR3 is CSVEGHMGTGLYEQYF. DNA for the CDR3: TGCAGCGTTGAAGGCCATATGGGGACAGGGCTCTACGAGCAGTACTTC.

The V gene is TRBV24-1, the J gene TRBJ2-1, with 9 bases identical to TRBD2. CDR3 size: 15 residues. Trimming at V came to 5 bases and at J to 6 bases, leaving 7 bases not matched to a gene. Germline V lookup: CDR1 KGHDR, CDR2 SFDVKD. This chain's CDR3 is CATSGLAGRSNEQFF. DNA of the CDR3: TGTGCCACCAGTGGGCTAGCGGGGAGAAGCAATGAGCAGTTCTTC.

The chain uses TRBV18 and TRBJ2-7; 8 positions match TRBD1. Germline CDR1 KGHSH, CDR2 LQKENI. Trimming took 3 bases from V and 7 from J; bases not matched to a gene: 11. The CDR3 has 15 amino acids. The CDR3 is CASSPAGTGILEQYF. The CDR3 DNA is TGTGCCAGCTCACCTGCTGGGACAGGAATCCTAGAGCAGTACTTC.

CDR3 sequence (DNA): TGTGCCAGCTCACCTACACAGGATCAGCCCCAGCATTTT. Its protein product is CASSPTQDQPQHF. V gene TRBV18 combines with J gene TRBJ1-5, with D possibly matching TRBD1 (5 bases). The CDR3 contains 13 residues. Trimming shortened V by 3 bases and J by 5 bases, and 8 bases separated the two germline ends. Per the germline V gene, CDR1 is KGHSH and CDR2 is LQKENI.

In this sample, this clonotype turned up many times. The chain recombines TRBV18 with TRBJ1-6, with D perhaps matching TRBD1 (5 bases). Germline V CDR1 and CDR2: KGHSH, LQKENI. The CDR3 loop spans 16 amino acids. V was pared by 6 bases and J by 9 bases, with 21 bases between. CDR3 in amino acids: CASSTGLGGAGSPLHF. CDR3 sequence (DNA): TGTGCCAGCTCGACGGGGCTAGGCGGAGCGGGTTCACCCCTCCACTTT.

In this sample, this clonotype turned up a few times. The gene calls are TRBV11-2 and TRBJ1-4; 12 nucleotides match TRBD1. V was clipped by 3 bases and J by 7 bases; unmatched bases: 0. The CDR3 length is 14 residues. Germline values: CDR1 SGHAT, CDR2 FQNNGV. Written as DNA, the CDR3 is TGTGCCAGCAGCTTGGGACAGGGGGCTGAAAAACTGTTTTTT. Its translation is CASSLGQGAEKLFF.

The J gene is TRBJ2-1, the V gene TRBV3-1, with 9 positions matching TRBD2. The CDR3 sequence is 17 residues long. V lost 0 bases and J lost 3; bases outside the gene matches: 6. The germline V gene encodes CDR1 LGHDT and CDR2 YNNKEL (reference sequence). CDR3 amino acids: CASSQDSGTSRYNEQFF. CDR3 sequence (DNA): TGTGCCAGCAGCCAAGATTCCGGGACTAGCCGCTACAATGAGCAGTTCTTC.

The gene calls are TRBV7-6 and TRBJ2-3; D call uncertain. The CDR3 is made up of 15 amino acids. With 5 bases removed from V and 4 bases from J, the gap between germline ends came to 16 bases. Germline CDR1 reads SGHVS; CDR2 reads FNYEAQ. CDR3 region: CASSGEPLGSDTQYF. CDR3 sequence (DNA): TGTGCCAGCAGCGGGGAACCGCTAGGGTCAGATACGCAGTATTTT.

The CDR3: CASSPSDRGVRNEQFF. The DNA of the CDR3 is TGTGCCAGCAGCCCTTCGGACAGGGGGGTTAGGAATGAGCAGTTCTTC. V gene TRBV28 combines with J gene TRBJ2-1; TRBD1 agrees at 10 bases. The V gene end was trimmed by 6 bases and the J gene end by 7 bases; junction bases not matched to a gene: 12. The CDR3 is 16 residues long. Germline V gives CDR1 MDHEN, CDR2 SYDVKM.

In its sample, this clonotype was seen once. This chain connects TRBV20-1 to TRBJ2-7; 8 nucleotides align to TRBD2. With 6 bases clipped from V and 4 bases from J, the junction kept 29 bases outside the gene matches. Germline lookup yields CDR1 DFQATT and CDR2 SNEGSKA (reference sequence). The CDR3 consists of 20 residues. The chain's CDR3 is CSAQKLRRSSGYALMYEQYF. The CDR3 DNA sequence: TGCAGTGCGCAAAAACTACGACGGTCTAGCGGGTATGCCCTAATGTACGAGCAGTACTTC.

The chain couples TRBV20-1 to TRBJ2-7; TRBD1 matches 10 bases. Germline lookup yields CDR1 DFQATT and CDR2 SNEGSKA (reference sequence). The CDR3 is made up of 14 amino acids. V lost 3 bases to trimming and J lost 8 bases; unmatched junction nucleotides: 10. For the CDR3, the DNA is TGCAGTGCTAGGAGTGGACAGGGGGACTTTCAGCAGTACTTC. It yields the protein CSARSGQGDFQQYF.

The table lists this clonotype with a few counts. The gene calls are TRBV4-3 and TRBJ2-7; D is unclear. The CDR3 sequence is 14 residues long. Germline CDR1 is LGHNA and CDR2 is YSLEER. The V gene lost 6 bases and the J gene lost 0 bases, with 12 bases spanning the gap. The CDR3 here is CASRGWSDSYEQYF. The CDR3 coding sequence is TGCGCCAGCAGAGGGTGGAGCGACTCCTACGAGCAGTACTTC.